Listed below are T cell receptor beta chains from one sample, sequenced in a study of CD8+ T cells in alopecia areata. The method was immunoSEQ multiplex PCR; TCRdb's version includes in-frame clones alone and lacks a portion of them. Among around 100,000 clones listed, 65% to 90% were seen once. Sequences were derived from CD8+ T cells sorted from blood, sampled at roughly week 30, from a patient treated with tofacitinib. These receptors were taken from a human donor with alopecia areata. Each CDR3 is given with its conserved first and last residue. The order of the fields is V gene, D gene, clone size, J gene, CDR3 protein, CDR3 DNA. The D gene is left open where the match is weak. Size is stated for part of the rows, as once, few or many counts, or as a class when the clone is expanded.

V: TRBV7-9; D: .; size: .; J: TRBJ2-7; CDR3: CASSSDGYEQYF; DNA: TGTGCCAGCAGCTCGGACGGCTACGAGCAGTACTTC
V: TRBV5-1; D: TRBD2; size: .; J: TRBJ2-7; CDR3: CASSSTSGGASAYEQYF; DNA: TGCGCCAGCAGCTCGACTAGCGGGGGGGCCTCAGCCTACGAGCAGTACTTC
V: TRBV5-1; D: .; size: once; J: TRBJ1-1; CDR3: CASSLVRNTEAFF; DNA: TGCGCCAGCAGCTTAGTCCGTAACACTGAAGCTTTCTTT
V: TRBV2; D: TRBD1; size: .; J: TRBJ2-7; CDR3: CASSGQGSSYEQYF; DNA: TGTGCCAGCAGTGGACAGGGGAGCTCCTACGAGCAGTACTTC
V: TRBV27; D: TRBD1; size: .; J: TRBJ2-7; CDR3: CASSLTGALYEQYF; DNA: TGTGCCAGCAGTTTGACAGGGGCCCTCTACGAGCAGTACTTC
V: TRBV7-9; D: .; size: .; J: TRBJ2-5; CDR3: CASSLTVYIQETQYF; DNA: TGTGCCAGCAGCTTGACAGTCTATATTCAAGAGACCCAGTACTTC
V: TRBV9; D: TRBD2; size: .; J: TRBJ2-7; CDR3: CASSVAGGSSYEQYF; DNA: TGTGCCAGCAGCGTAGCGGGGGGATCCTCCTACGAGCAGTACTTC
V: TRBV5-1; D: TRBD1; size: once; J: TRBJ1-4; CDR3: CASSSGQGDEKLFF; DNA: TGCGCCAGCAGCTCGGGACAGGGCGATGAAAAACTGTTTTTT
V: TRBV5-4; D: .; size: .; J: TRBJ2-6; CDR3: CASSLAKGPPPTGANVLTF; DNA: TGTGCCAGCAGCTTGGCCAAGGGGCCTCCACCCACTGGGGCCAACGTCCTGACTTTC
V: TRBV28; D: TRBD2; size: .; J: TRBJ2-3; CDR3: CASSLTWSSGGTDTQYF; DNA: TGTGCCAGCAGTTTAACCTGGAGTAGCGGGGGCACAGATACGCAGTATTTT
V: TRBV2; D: TRBD1; size: .; J: TRBJ2-7; CDR3: CASSRQGEQYF; DNA: TGTGCCAGCAGCCGACAGGGGGAGCAGTACTTC
V: TRBV5-1; D: .; size: .; J: TRBJ2-3; CDR3: CASRPNIGLSTDTQYF; DNA: TGCGCCAGCAGACCCAACATCGGCCTTTCAACAGATACGCAGTATTTT
V: TRBV5-1; D: .; size: .; J: TRBJ1-2; CDR3: CASSSRQSSRDGYTF; DNA: TGCGCCAGCAGCTCCCGACAGTCCTCTAGGGATGGCTACACCTTC
V: TRBV7-2; D: .; size: once; J: TRBJ2-7; CDR3: CASSPSYEQYF; DNA: TGTGCCAGCAGCCCGTCGTACGAGCAGTACTTC
V: TRBV27; D: .; size: .; J: TRBJ2-7; CDR3: CASRPKSSYEQYF; DNA: TGTGCCAGCAGGCCCAAGAGCTCCTACGAGCAGTACTTC
V: TRBV19; D: TRBD2; size: .; J: TRBJ2-3; CDR3: CASSIATSVHTDTQYF; DNA: TGTGCCAGTAGTATAGCTACTAGCGTGCACACAGATACGCAGTATTTT
V: TRBV7-9; D: .; size: .; J: TRBJ2-7; CDR3: CASSPKLGYEQYF; DNA: TGTGCCAGCAGTCCAAAACTGGGCTACGAGCAGTACTTC
V: TRBV6-6; D: .; size: .; J: TRBJ1-5; CDR3: CASSYSDREPQHF; DNA: TGTGCCAGCAGTTATTCTGACAGAGAGCCCCAGCATTTT
V: TRBV4-1; D: .; size: .; J: TRBJ1-2; CDR3: CASSHPDRISNYGYTF; DNA: TGCGCCAGCAGCCATCCCGACCGGATTTCTAACTATGGCTACACCTTC
V: TRBV9; D: .; size: .; J: TRBJ2-7; CDR3: CASSETGVGEQYF; DNA: TGTGCCAGCAGCGAAACAGGAGTGGGGGAGCAGTACTTC
V: TRBV4-1; D: .; size: .; J: TRBJ2-2; CDR3: CASSQAGQYTGELFF; DNA: TGCGCCAGCAGCCAAGCGGGCCAGTACACCGGGGAGCTGTTTTTT
V: TRBV11-1; D: .; size: .; J: TRBJ2-7; CDR3: CASSLAAHEQYF; DNA: TGTGCCAGCAGCTTAGCTGCACACGAGCAGTACTTC
V: TRBV13; D: .; size: .; J: TRBJ2-1; CDR3: CASSSTTGLGQFF; DNA: TGTGCCAGCAGCTCTACAACTGGTTTAGGGCAGTTCTTC
V: TRBV19; D: TRBD1; size: .; J: TRBJ2-2; CDR3: CASSTRQGAIGELFF; DNA: TGTGCCAGTAGTACGAGACAGGGGGCGATCGGGGAGCTGTTTTTT
V: TRBV6-6; D: .; size: .; J: TRBJ2-3; CDR3: CASRVVAPDTQYF; DNA: TGTGCCAGCAGGGTGGTTGCACCAGATACGCAGTATTTT
V: TRBV29-1; D: .; size: few; J: TRBJ2-1; CDR3: CSVVGGTAGEQFF; DNA: TGCAGCGTTGTGGGGGGCACGGCGGGTGAGCAGTTCTTC
V: TRBV7-9; D: TRBD1; size: .; J: TRBJ2-7; CDR3: CASSPRQGERAYEQYF; DNA: TGTGCCAGCAGTCCTAGACAGGGGGAAAGGGCCTACGAGCAGTACTTC
V: TRBV5-6; D: .; size: .; J: TRBJ2-3; CDR3: CASSSGGNTDTQYF; DNA: TGTGCCAGCAGCTCAGGGGGGAACACAGATACGCAGTATTTT
V: TRBV29-1; D: .; size: .; J: TRBJ1-1; CDR3: CSVEDGPGVTEAFF; DNA: TGCAGCGTTGAAGACGGACCTGGGGTAACTGAAGCTTTCTTT
V: TRBV5-1; D: .; size: .; J: TRBJ2-1; CDR3: CASSLDPSDREQFF; DNA: TGCGCCAGCAGCTTGGACCCTAGTGACAGGGAGCAGTTCTTC
V: TRBV5-5; D: TRBD2; size: .; J: TRBJ2-1; CDR3: CASSGSGLVDEQFF; DNA: TGTGCCAGCAGCGGCAGCGGACTAGTGGACGAGCAGTTCTTC
V: TRBV27; D: TRBD2; size: once; J: TRBJ2-7; CDR3: CASSFTGTSDLYEQYF; DNA: TGTGCCAGCAGTTTCACCGGGACTAGCGACCTCTACGAGCAGTACTTC
V: TRBV13; D: TRBD1; size: .; J: TRBJ2-5; CDR3: CASSKRQGRETQYF; DNA: TGTGCCAGCAGCAAAAGACAGGGAAGAGAGACCCAGTACTTC
V: TRBV27; D: TRBD1; size: .; J: TRBJ2-7; CDR3: CASSQYRQGFYEQYF; DNA: TGTGCCAGCAGTCAATACCGACAGGGATTTTACGAGCAGTACTTC
V: TRBV30; D: .; size: .; J: TRBJ2-1; CDR3: CACCRGTVEFF; DNA: TGTGCCTGCTGCCGGGGGACGGTGGAGTTCTTC
V: TRBV5-1; D: .; size: once; J: TRBJ2-1; CDR3: CASSGAGSYNEQFF; DNA: TGCGCCAGCAGCGGGGCAGGGTCCTACAATGAGCAGTTCTTC
V: TRBV4-1; D: .; size: .; J: TRBJ1-1; CDR3: CASSPPIQRAEAFF; DNA: TGCGCCAGCAGCCCCCCTATCCAACGGGCTGAAGCTTTCTTT
V: TRBV7-9; D: .; size: .; J: TRBJ2-7; CDR3: CASSSGSGDTYEQYF; DNA: TGTGCCAGCAGCTCCGGGTCTGGGGACACCTACGAGCAGTACTTC